What follows are 27 T cell receptor beta chains derived from one specimen sequenced in a study of blood T cells in healthy people across ages. With a J-beta primer mix and a sample-barcoded 5' primer, a second PCR ran roughly 7 to 11 cycles. TCRdb reanalysed the 5' RACE reads using MiXCR and keeps one entry per CDR3 protein. The sample contains 650,000 to 1,000,000 distinct CDR3 sequences, about 45% of which appear only once. Sequencing was performed on blood. The receptors stem from an elderly man in good health.

V and J are TRBV27 and TRBJ2-1; 11 positions match TRBD2. The CDR3 is made up of 17 amino acids. The V gene end was trimmed by 4 bases and the J gene end by 9 bases; junction bases not matched to a gene: 14. Germline loops: CDR1 MNHEY, CDR2 SMNVEV (reference sequence). CDR3 sequence reads: CASSSQKLAGVFGEQFF. The CDR3 DNA sequence: TGTGCCAGCAGTTCCCAAAAACTAGCGGGAGTGTTTGGTGAGCAGTTCTTC.

This clonotype was picked up a small number of times. The rearrangement joins TRBV11-3 to TRBJ2-1; 9 nucleotides align to TRBD2. Germline CDR1 SGHNT, CDR2 YENEEA. CDR3 length: 15 residues. J lost 9 bases, V lost 5 bases, and 11 bases had no gene match. The CDR3 reads CASSQLAGRDTEQFF. CDR3 in DNA: TGTGCCAGCAGCCAGCTAGCGGGAAGGGATACTGAGCAGTTCTTC.

This chain connects TRBV7-2 to TRBJ2-7; 7 nucleotides align to TRBD2. Germline trimming cut 5 bases from V and 7 bases from J; bases unmatched to any gene: 8. CDR3 size: 13 residues. Per germline, CDR1 SGHTA and CDR2 FQGNSA. CDR3 bases: TGTGCCAGCAGCCCTCAGGACGGGAGGGAGCAGTACTTC. Encoded protein: CASSPQDGREQYF. The variable domain in full, with the rest retrieved from reference TRBV7-2 and TRBJ2-7, is GAGVSQSPSNKVTEKGKDVELRCDPISGHTALYWYRQSLGQGLEFLIYFQGNSAPDKSGLPSDRFSAERTGGSVSTLTIQRTQQEDSAVYLCASSPQDGREQYFGPGTRLTVT.

This clonotype appeared a few times. The J gene is TRBJ2-5, the V gene TRBV15; maybe TRBD2 (6 bases). Germline lookup yields CDR1 LNHNV and CDR2 YYDKDF (reference sequence). This CDR3 is built from 16 residues. The ends were cut back, 2 bases at V and 5 bases at J, with 18 bases in the middle. The CDR3 DNA follows: TGTGCCACCAGCAGACTGGGGGGAGCAGTATGGGAGACCCAGTACTTC. Protein product: CATSRLGGAVWETQYF.

This clonotype was seen just once. This chain links TRBV20-1 with TRBJ2-5; D ambiguous. The J call may be faulty, since TRBJ2-7 better matches the DNA end. The germline gives CDR1 DFQATT, CDR2 SNEGSKA (reference sequence). The CDR3 is made up of 13 amino acids. The CDR3 DNA reads as TGCAGTGCTAGAGCGAACGAGTTGGGCGAGCAGTACTTC. Translation gives CSARANELGEQYF.

J is TRBJ1-6 and V is TRBV25-1; D not certain. This CDR3 has 14 residues. CDR1 MGHDK and CDR2 SYGVNS come from the germline V gene. V was shortened by 4 bases and J by 9 bases, with 13 bases between the two germline ends. The CDR3 nucleotides are TGTGCCAGCAGTGCAACAGAAATTGTTTCACCCCTCCACTTT. Its protein is CASSATEIVSPLHF.

The chain uses TRBV7-9 and TRBJ2-7; D is uncertain. The CDR3 consists of 17 residues. Germline-derived CDR1 and CDR2 are SEHNR and FQNEAQ (reference sequence). V shed 2 bases and J shed 1 base, with 18 bases lying between them. Here the CDR3 reads CASSLMPTAFRSYEQYF. For the CDR3, the DNA is TGTGCCAGCAGCTTAATGCCTACAGCCTTCAGGTCCTACGAGCAGTACTTC.

The chain is built from TRBV14 and TRBJ1-6, with D hard to call. With 4 bases removed from V and 2 bases from J, the gap between germline ends came to 6 bases. This CDR3 is built from 14 residues. From germline, CDR1 is SGHDN and CDR2 FVKESK. The CDR3 here is CASSLPTYNSPLHF. CDR3 sequence (DNA): TGTGCCAGCAGCCTACCGACCTATAATTCACCCCTCCACTTT. Full variable domain (remainder filled in from reference TRBV14 and TRBJ1-6): EAGVTQFPSHSVIEKGQTVTLRCDPISGHDNLYWYRRVMGKEIKFLLHFVKESKQDESGMPNNRFLAERTGGTYSTLKVQPAELEDSGVYFCASSLPTYNSPLHFGNGTRLTVT.

The chain uses TRBV20-1 and TRBJ1-6, with D maybe TRBD1 (5 bases). Trimming cost V 6 bases and J 9 bases, with 12 bases left between them. Germline V gene data show CDR1 as DFQATT and CDR2 as SNEGSKA (reference sequence). The CDR3 is 12 residues long. CDR3 in amino acids: CSARDPGSPLHF. The CDR3 DNA sequence: TGCAGTGCCCGGGACCCGGGTTCACCCCTCCACTTT.

This clonotype has a handful of counts. The V call is TRBV6-4, the J call TRBJ2-3; perhaps TRBD2 as D (5 bases). V lost 0 bases and J 4 bases, leaving 11 bases between the germline ends. The germline gives CDR1 MRHNA, CDR2 SNTAGT. The CDR3 spans 15 residues. CDR3 sequence (DNA): TGTGCCAGCAGTGACTCGAGAGGGTTCCCAGATACGCAGTATTTT. Translating gives CASSDSRGFPDTQYF.

The chain has TRBV30 and TRBJ2-3, with D unresolved. The CDR3 runs 11 residues. Germline lookup yields CDR1 GTSNPN and CDR2 SVGIG (reference sequence). Trimming removed 4 bases from V and 13 bases from J, with 15 bases in between. CDR3 residues: CAWTNQYVEYF. As DNA, the CDR3 is TGTGCCTGGACAAACCAATACGTGGAGTATTTT.

This clonotype has just one count. The chain employs TRBV10-2 and TRBJ1-5; weak D call: TRBD1 (6 bases). Trimming left V 2 bases short and J 2 bases short, with 10 bases between. Germline-derived CDR1 and CDR2 are WSHSY and SAAADI. CDR3 length: 15 amino acids. CDR3 in amino acids: CASSEAGEGNQPQHF. In nucleotides, the CDR3 is TGCGCCAGCAGTGAGGCAGGGGAGGGCAATCAGCCCCAGCATTTT.

The rearrangement joins TRBV11-2 to TRBJ2-1; D is unclear. Trimming removed 5 bases from V and 0 bases from J, with 14 bases in between. In germline, CDR1 is SGHAT, CDR2 FQNNGV. The CDR3 is 16 residues long. CDR3 protein: CASSPDALSSYNEQFF. As DNA, the CDR3 is TGTGCCAGCAGCCCCGACGCCTTGAGCTCCTACAATGAGCAGTTCTTC. Full variable domain (missing parts from reference TRBV11-2 and TRBJ2-1): EAGVAQSPRYKIIEKRQSVAFWCNPISGHATLYWYQQILGQGPKLLIQFQNNGVVDDSQLPKDRFSAERLKGVDSTLKIQPAKLEDSAVYLCASSPDALSSYNEQFFGPGTRLTVL.

The chain couples TRBV20-1 to TRBJ2-3; 8 bases match TRBD2. The V gene's germline CDR1 is DFQATT and CDR2 SNEGSKA (reference sequence). With V trimmed by 7 bases and J by 2 bases, 5 bases remained unmatched. The CDR3 sequence is 13 residues long. This chain's CDR3 is CSGAGANTDTQYF. The CDR3 bases are TGCAGTGGAGCGGGGGCAAACACAGATACGCAGTATTTT.

J is TRBJ1-5 and V is TRBV3-1; D not resolved. CDR1 LGHDT and CDR2 YNNKEL come from the germline V gene (reference sequence). The CDR3 is 14 amino acids. The ends were cut back, 0 bases at V and 4 bases at J, with 7 bases in the middle. The CDR3 sequence is CASSQEFGNQPQHF. Here the CDR3 DNA reads TGTGCCAGCAGCCAAGAATTCGGGAATCAGCCCCAGCATTTT.

For this clonotype: A read error is possible here, since a much larger clone lies one base away. The genes are TRBV29-1 and TRBJ2-3; 11 nucleotides line up with TRBD2. The V gene's germline CDR1 is SQVTM and CDR2 ANQGSEA. CDR3 length: 14 residues. Here the CDR3 DNA reads TGCGGCGCAAAGACTAGCGGGGCTTCAGATACGCAGTATTTT. Protein product: CGAKTSGASDTQYF.

The genes are TRBV11-2 and TRBJ2-3; no clear D gene. Trimming stripped 5 bases from V and 2 bases from J, with 11 bases between. CDR3 length equals 14 residues. Germline assignment: CDR1 SGHAT and CDR2 FQNNGV. DNA of the CDR3: TGTGCCAGCAGCCCAAGACCAGTCACAGATACGCAGTATTTT. Protein: CASSPRPVTDTQYF.

This clonotype turned up a few times. The gene calls are TRBV27 and TRBJ2-5; either TRBD1 or TRBD2 may supply D (5 bases each). Looked up from germline, CDR1 is MNHEY and CDR2 is SMNVEV (reference sequence). There are 14 residues in the CDR3. The ends were cut back, 0 bases at V and 5 bases at J, with 10 bases in the middle. CDR3 protein: CASSLSGDGETQYF. The CDR3 DNA reads as TGTGCCAGCAGTTTATCAGGGGACGGGGAGACCCAGTACTTC.

This chain joins TRBV5-6 and TRBJ2-3, with D perhaps TRBD2 (6 bases). V was pared by 7 bases and J by 6 bases, with 15 bases between. Germline lookup yields CDR1 SGHDT and CDR2 YYEEEE. The CDR3 totals 13 residues. The CDR3 sequence is CASRLTEGDTQYF. CDR3 in DNA: TGTGCCAGCCGCCTAACGGAGGGGGATACGCAGTATTTT. The full variable domain, its missing parts supplied by reference TRBV5-6 and TRBJ2-3, is DAGVTQSPTHLIKTRGQQVTLRCSPKSGHDTVSWYQQALGQGPQFIFQYYEEEERQRGNFPDRFSGHQFPNYSSELNVNALLLGDSALYLCASRLTEGDTQYFGPGTRLTVL.

The chain joins TRBV5-1 to TRBJ2-1; 7 nucleotides align to TRBD1. Germline V gene sequence: CDR1 SGHRS, CDR2 YFSETQ. With 2 bases clipped from V and 13 bases from J, the junction kept 15 bases outside the gene matches. The CDR3 has 15 amino acids. This CDR3 is CASSLRQGGQETQFF. The CDR3 coding sequence is TGCGCCAGCAGCTTAAGACAGGGCGGCCAAGAGACCCAGTTCTTC.

There are a few counts of this clonotype. The V call is TRBV7-8, the J call TRBJ1-2, with D possibly matching TRBD1 (6 bases). The CDR3 is made up of 15 amino acids. The ends were cut back, 1 base at V and 7 bases at J, with 16 bases in the middle. CDR1 is SGHVS, CDR2 FQNEAQ, per germline. CDR3 nucleotide sequence: TGTGCCAGCAGCTTAGAATTCCCCCACAGGGCTGGCTACACCTTC. Translated, it gives CASSLEFPHRAGYTF.

This clonotype was counted between two and nine times. This chain links TRBV4-2 with TRBJ2-7, with 7 bases matching TRBD2. CDR1 and CDR2 (germline): LGHNA, YNFKEQ. The CDR3 spans 14 residues. With 5 bases clipped from V and 3 bases from J, the junction kept 7 bases outside the gene matches. This chain's CDR3 is CASSYGTNNYEQYF. The CDR3 coding sequence is TGTGCCAGCAGCTATGGGACTAATAACTACGAGCAGTACTTC.

The rearrangement uses TRBV4-2 and TRBJ2-1; possibly TRBD1 or TRBD2 for D (5 bases each). CDR3 length: 18 residues. Trimming removed 0 bases from V and 3 bases from J, with 18 bases in between. CDR1 and CDR2 from the germline V gene are LGHNA and YNFKEQ. CDR3 nucleotides: TGTGCCAGCAGCCAAGATTATCTGACAGCGGCTAACTACAATGAGCAGTTCTTC. The encoded protein is CASSQDYLTAANYNEQFF.

V and J are TRBV27 and TRBJ2-1; TRBD2 is a possible D gene (5 bases). The CDR3 is made up of 13 amino acids. Trimming took off 4 bases at V and 10 bases at J, with 14 bases between the two ends. Germline-derived CDR1 and CDR2 are MNHEY and SMNVEV (reference sequence). The CDR3 DNA reads TGTGCCAGCAGTTATGGACTCAGTGGGGAGCAGTTCTTC. Amino acid sequence: CASSYGLSGEQFF.

V usage is TRBV12-3 or TRBV12-4 and J usage is TRBJ2-1; D is unresolved. The J call may be mistaken, given a closer DNA end match to TRBJ2-7. This CDR3 is 12 amino acids long. The CDR3 region is CASSAGKYEQYF. CDR3 DNA sequence: TGTGCCAGCAGCGCTGGGAAGTACGAGCAGTACTTC.

The V and J genes are TRBV5-1 and TRBJ1-2; 8 nucleotides line up with TRBD1. Germline V gene lookup returns CDR1 SGHRS and CDR2 YFSETQ. V shed 5 bases, J shed 3 bases, and the junction held 6 bases outside the gene matches. This CDR3 has 14 amino acids. The CDR3 loop is CASRRVGQDYGYTF. As DNA, the CDR3 is TGCGCCAGCAGGCGAGTGGGACAGGACTATGGCTACACCTTC.

The gene calls are TRBV20-1 and TRBJ1-6; the D is unclear. Germline CDR1 DFQATT, CDR2 SNEGSKA (reference sequence). The CDR3 length is 16 residues. The germline V and J ends were trimmed by 5 bases and 4 bases, with 18 bases remaining between them. CDR3 loop: CSAPWRPEQYNSPLHF. The CDR3 DNA follows: TGCAGTGCTCCCTGGCGGCCGGAGCAATATAATTCACCCCTCCACTTT.